The clone carrying this T cell receptor (beta chain) was recorded once. TCRdb reprocessed the PCR reads via MiXCR and lists one record per CDR3 protein. The sample consists of hundreds of thousands of distinct CDR3 sequences, roughly 23% of them appearing once. This CDR3 is 15 amino acids long. The junction had 11 bases not matched to a gene; V was cut back by 1 base and J by 9 bases. From germline, CDR1 is LGHNA and CDR2 YSLEER. These data are taken from a study of molecular identifiers for immune sequencing clone quantification. For the study at large: Replicate experiments divided RNA from around 20,000 or 100,000 naive CD8 cells into five parts and sequenced four.

Sorting was used to obtain naive CD8 T cells (CD8+CD4-CCR7+CD45RA+). The origin of this receptor is a human donor in good health. Some libraries in this study had Jurkat cell RNA spiked in. The chain carries TRBV4-3 and TRBJ2-5; 7 bases are a match to TRBD2. Material: naive CD8+ T cells from blood, with Jurkat cell RNA spiked in. The subset here: FACS-sorted CD8+CD4-CCR7+CD45RA+ naive T cells. CDR3 sequence (DNA): TGCGCCAGCAGCCAAGGCGCGGGAGTCGAGGAGCCCCAGTACTTC. Translation gives CASSQGAGVEEPQYF.